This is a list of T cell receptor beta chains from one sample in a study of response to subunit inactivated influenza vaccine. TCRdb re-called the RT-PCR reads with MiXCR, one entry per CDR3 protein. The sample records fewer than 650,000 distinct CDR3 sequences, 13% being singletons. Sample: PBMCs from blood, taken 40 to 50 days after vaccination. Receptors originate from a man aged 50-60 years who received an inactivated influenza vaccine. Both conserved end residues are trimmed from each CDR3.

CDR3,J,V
ASSFQTGSGEQY,TRBJ2-7,TRBV5-1
ASSLGTGDGYEQY,TRBJ2-7,TRBV4-3
ATNRNPGTGELF,TRBJ2-2,TRBV15
ASSRPDVSSYNEQF,TRBJ2-1,TRBV12-3/TRBV12-4
SVQAGAGETQY,TRBJ2-5,TRBV29-1
ASSVYPLREGLTDTQY,TRBJ2-3,TRBV9
ATGMRDNNYGYT,TRBJ1-2,TRBV10-3
SASVLSQY,TRBJ2-5,TRBV20-1
ASRRGRQGPSSYNEQF,TRBJ2-1,TRBV21-1
SARAKETQY,TRBJ2-5,TRBV20-1
AWTRDRGGYGYT,TRBJ1-2,TRBV30
ASSSPQGTDTQY,TRBJ2-3,TRBV7-9
ASRKRFTSGELTDTQY,TRBJ2-3,TRBV2
SASQTAGANYEQY,TRBJ2-7,TRBV20-1
ASSLVTADQPQH,TRBJ1-5,TRBV7-9
ASSFGTAGTGELF,TRBJ2-2,TRBV12-3/TRBV12-4
ASIGTGGFYGYT,TRBJ1-2,TRBV7-9
ASTRLGTSTDTQY,TRBJ2-3,TRBV28
ASSLRAGVWVETQY,TRBJ2-5,TRBV7-2
ASRSVRGADTQY,TRBJ2-3,TRBV6-2/TRBV6-3
ASSQVPKGTQY,TRBJ2-3,TRBV3-1
ASRAGGSGSPLH,TRBJ1-6,TRBV12-3/TRBV12-4
ATSRVGGLTDTQY,TRBJ2-3,TRBV15
ASSLRQMEGYT,TRBJ1-2,TRBV12-3/TRBV12-4
ASSFGEGYSGNTIY,TRBJ1-3,TRBV12-3/TRBV12-4
ASSSPGGLAGGSYNEQF,TRBJ2-1,TRBV11-1
ASSPTGGGLYEQY,TRBJ2-7,TRBV5-1
ASSLTRATDTQY,TRBJ2-3,TRBV7-3
ASSQEANYGYT,TRBJ1-2,TRBV3-1
ASSTSLIAGELF,TRBJ2-2,TRBV7-2
SVGRGRVGYGYT,TRBJ1-2,TRBV29-1
ASSVGFTDTQY,TRBJ2-3,TRBV9
ASSYRGRSEQL,TRBJ2-1,TRBV6-5
ASSQLLVSQETQY,TRBJ2-5,TRBV4-1
AWSLQANQPQH,TRBJ1-5,TRBV30
ASSQDPGRAGVETQY,TRBJ2-5,TRBV4-3
ASSLETSGLYYEQY,TRBJ2-7,TRBV5-5
ASSYTGTPNTGELF,TRBJ2-2,TRBV28
ASSYDSGSRETQY,TRBJ2-5,TRBV6-5
ASSSPGYVYEQY,TRBJ2-7,TRBV5-1
SARGPGGIPTQY,TRBJ2-5,TRBV20-1
ASSLGTGNSRLH,TRBJ1-6,TRBV7-2
ASCQLGGTGNTIY,TRBJ1-3,TRBV3-1
SAIWRDEQF,TRBJ2-1,TRBV20-1
SARLGAGADTQY,TRBJ2-3,TRBV20-1
SVGLGSQETQY,TRBJ2-5,TRBV29-1
SARDRAGGHYNEQF,TRBJ2-1,TRBV20-1
ASSQDVSLSYEQY,TRBJ2-7,TRBV4-2
ASSLHRDTNTGELF,TRBJ2-2,TRBV11-2
SAPLIRGNTYTQY,TRBJ2-3,TRBV20-1
ASSLDTGRADTQY,TRBJ2-3,TRBV5-6
ASSYSINRASGNTIY,TRBJ1-3,TRBV6-5
ASSYGGELAEQF,TRBJ2-1,TRBV6-5
ASNPDGRWHEQY,TRBJ2-7,TRBV7-9
AWNLGQGHNEQF,TRBJ2-1,TRBV30